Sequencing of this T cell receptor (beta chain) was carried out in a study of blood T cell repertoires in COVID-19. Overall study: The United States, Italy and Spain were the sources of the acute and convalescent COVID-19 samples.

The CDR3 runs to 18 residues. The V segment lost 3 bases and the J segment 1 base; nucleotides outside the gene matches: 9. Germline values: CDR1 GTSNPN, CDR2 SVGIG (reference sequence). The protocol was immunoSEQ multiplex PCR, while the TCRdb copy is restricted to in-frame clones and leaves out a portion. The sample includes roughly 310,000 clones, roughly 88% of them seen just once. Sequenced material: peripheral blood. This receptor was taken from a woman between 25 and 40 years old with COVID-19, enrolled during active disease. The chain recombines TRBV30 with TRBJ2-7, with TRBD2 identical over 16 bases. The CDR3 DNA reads TGTGCCTGGAGCAGAGGGACTAGCGGGAGGGCCCCGTCCTACGAGCAGTACTTC. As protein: CAWSRGTSGRAPSYEQYF.